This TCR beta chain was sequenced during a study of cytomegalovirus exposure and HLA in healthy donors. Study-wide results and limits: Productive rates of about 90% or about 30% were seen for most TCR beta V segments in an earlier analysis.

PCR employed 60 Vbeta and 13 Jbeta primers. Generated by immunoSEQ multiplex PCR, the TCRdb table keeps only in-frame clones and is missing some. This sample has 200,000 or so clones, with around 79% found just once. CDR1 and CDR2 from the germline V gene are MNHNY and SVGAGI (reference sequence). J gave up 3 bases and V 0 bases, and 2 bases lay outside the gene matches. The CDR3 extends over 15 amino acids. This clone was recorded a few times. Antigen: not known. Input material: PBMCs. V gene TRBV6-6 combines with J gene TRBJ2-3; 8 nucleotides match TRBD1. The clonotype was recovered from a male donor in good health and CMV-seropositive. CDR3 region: CASSYSGQETDTQYF. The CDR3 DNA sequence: TGTGCCAGCAGTTACTCGGGACAGGAGACAGATACGCAGTATTTT.